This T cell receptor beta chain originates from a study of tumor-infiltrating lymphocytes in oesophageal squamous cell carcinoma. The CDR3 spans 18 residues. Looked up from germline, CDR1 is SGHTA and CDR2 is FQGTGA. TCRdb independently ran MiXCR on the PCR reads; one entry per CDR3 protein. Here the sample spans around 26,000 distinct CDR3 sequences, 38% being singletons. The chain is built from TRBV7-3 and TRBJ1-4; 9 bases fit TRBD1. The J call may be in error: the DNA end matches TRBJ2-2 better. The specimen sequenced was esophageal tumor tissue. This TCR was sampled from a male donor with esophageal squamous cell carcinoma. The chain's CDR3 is CASSLTGWTGANTGELFF. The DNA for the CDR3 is TGTGCCAGCAGCTTAACGGGCTGGACAGGGGCTAACACCGGGGAGCTGTTTTTT.